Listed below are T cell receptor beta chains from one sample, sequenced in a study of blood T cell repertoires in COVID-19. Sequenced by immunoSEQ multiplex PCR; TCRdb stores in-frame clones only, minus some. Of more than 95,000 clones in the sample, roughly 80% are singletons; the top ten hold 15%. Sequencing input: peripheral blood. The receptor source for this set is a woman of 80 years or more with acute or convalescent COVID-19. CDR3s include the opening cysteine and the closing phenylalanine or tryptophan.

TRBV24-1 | CATSDFEREGTDTQYF
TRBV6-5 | CASSSNRGNTEAFF
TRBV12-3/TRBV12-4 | CASSYTRFPFF
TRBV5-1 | CASRTEMNTEAFF
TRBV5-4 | CASSLEGVLNTEAFF
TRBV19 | CASSERQGRETQYF
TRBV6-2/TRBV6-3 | CASSYRGGTEAFF
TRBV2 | CASSEGIPGGGEKLFF
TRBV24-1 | CATSDLDRGRREQFF
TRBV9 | CASSVGAGAGNEQFF
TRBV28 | CASGGQGAGGANVLTF
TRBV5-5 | CASRGGLASGANVLTF
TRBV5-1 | CASSAEASGFYEQYF
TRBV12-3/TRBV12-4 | CASSGTAGEQFF
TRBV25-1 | CASNPGQGFTGELFF
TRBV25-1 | CASSASGRKNEQFF
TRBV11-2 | CASRNLVEGLQYF
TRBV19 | CASSILVNNSPLHF
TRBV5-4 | CASSAWTGRDSPLHF
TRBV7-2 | CASSLGLAPETQYF
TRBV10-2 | CASSDYRVGNYEQYF
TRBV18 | CASSSPGTSGSYEQFF
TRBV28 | CASNSRRSTSYNEQFF
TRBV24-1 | CATSDLTSGETQYF
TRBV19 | CASSTPDRSHEQYF
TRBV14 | CASSQGAGRSYNEQFF
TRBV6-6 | CASSLDRGRGYTF
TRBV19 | CASTEGGGANVLTF
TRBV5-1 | CASSQQGFHEKLFF
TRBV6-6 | CASLNRELYNSPPHF
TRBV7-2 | CASSSPSAGEETQYF
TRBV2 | CASSEVGQGVGYTF
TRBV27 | CASSPRLEGTEAFF
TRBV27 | CASSLSGLSYNEQFF
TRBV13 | CASSAGQGIDTQYF
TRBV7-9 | CASSLGVAANSYNSPLHF
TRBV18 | CASSPRTDLSKNIQYF
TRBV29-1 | CSVRQSSYTF
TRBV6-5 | CASSRGTGLYNEQFF
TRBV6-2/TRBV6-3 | CASSYPLTGITDTQYF
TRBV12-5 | CASGYGILGAQHF